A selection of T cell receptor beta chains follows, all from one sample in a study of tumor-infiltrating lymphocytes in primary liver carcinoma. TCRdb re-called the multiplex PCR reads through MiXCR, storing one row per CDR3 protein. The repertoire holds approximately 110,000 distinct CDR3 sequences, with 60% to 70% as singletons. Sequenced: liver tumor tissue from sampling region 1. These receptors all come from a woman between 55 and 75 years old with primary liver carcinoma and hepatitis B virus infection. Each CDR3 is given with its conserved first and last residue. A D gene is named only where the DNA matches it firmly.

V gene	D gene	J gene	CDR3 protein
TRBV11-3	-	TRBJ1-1	CASIPNPQGIGAFF
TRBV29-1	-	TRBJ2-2	CSVESTSSGELFF
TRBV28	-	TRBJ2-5	CASSLGDGQETQYF
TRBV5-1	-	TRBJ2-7	CASSLGDFVYEQYF
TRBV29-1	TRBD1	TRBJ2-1	CSVARDSDNEQFF
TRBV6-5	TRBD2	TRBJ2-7	CARSSGLAGEKQYF
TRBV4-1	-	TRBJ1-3	CASSQAFWSRNSGNTIYF
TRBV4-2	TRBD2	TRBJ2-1	CASSQVFAPIGRVYNEQFF
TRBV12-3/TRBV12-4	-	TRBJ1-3	CATKQGTSGNTIYF
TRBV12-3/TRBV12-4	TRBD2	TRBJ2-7	CASSFGRTSGRASYGQYF
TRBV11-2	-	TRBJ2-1	CASSLEPMSSYNGQFF
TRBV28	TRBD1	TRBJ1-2	CASRDGTATSYGYTF
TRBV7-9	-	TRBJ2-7	CAGSHFRGAGYYEQYF
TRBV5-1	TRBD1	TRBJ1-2	CASRLGTGFNYGYTF
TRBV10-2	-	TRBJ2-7	CACSEIGFSYGQYF
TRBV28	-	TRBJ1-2	CASSQQGYGYTF
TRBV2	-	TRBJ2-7	CASTLTYEQYF
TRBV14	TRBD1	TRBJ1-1	CASSSRTGWGAEAFF
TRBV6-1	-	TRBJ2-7	CASSELAGTEQYF
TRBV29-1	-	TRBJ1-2	CSVVQGKIGYGCTF
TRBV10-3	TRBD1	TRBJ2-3	CAISGPGGAEGRTDTQYF
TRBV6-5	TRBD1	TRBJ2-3	CASTRTGTTDTQYF
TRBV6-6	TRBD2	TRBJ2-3	CASRGGLGDTDTQYF
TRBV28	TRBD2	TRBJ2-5	CPSSSPAGTSGSPARTQYF
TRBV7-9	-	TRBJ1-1	CASRRGLGIEAFF
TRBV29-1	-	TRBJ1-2	CSVRVTNYGYTF
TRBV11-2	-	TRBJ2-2	CASRASYTGELFF
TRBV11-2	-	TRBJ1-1	CASSMSRTNTEAFF
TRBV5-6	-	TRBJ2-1	CASSLLGLADNKQFF
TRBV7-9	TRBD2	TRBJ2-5	CASSSGRTSGRDELQETRYF
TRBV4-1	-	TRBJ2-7	CACSQGPDWGTYDQYF
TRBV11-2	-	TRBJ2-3	CASSLRLPTDTQYF
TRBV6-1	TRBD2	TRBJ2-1	CVSSLRTSGMKLASCNVQFF
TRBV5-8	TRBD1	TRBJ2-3	CASSFDRGGADLQYF
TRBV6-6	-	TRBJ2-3	CANSTIRGHTQYF
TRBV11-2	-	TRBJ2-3	CVSSSPGGPTDTQYF
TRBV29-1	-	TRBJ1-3	CSIGLSSVNTIYF
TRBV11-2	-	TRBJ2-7	CASSTISVGYEQYF
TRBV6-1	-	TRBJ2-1	CTSSAQEGLGEQFF
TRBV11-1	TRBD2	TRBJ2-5	CASSLPGLQTQYF
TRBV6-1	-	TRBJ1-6	CASSEATGIVNSPLHF
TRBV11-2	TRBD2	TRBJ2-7	CASSPGTSVCEQYF
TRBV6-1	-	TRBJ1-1	CASSLIMNTGAFF
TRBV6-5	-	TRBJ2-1	CASQGVALHGEQFF
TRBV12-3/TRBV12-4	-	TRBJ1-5	CASSQTQGPQHF
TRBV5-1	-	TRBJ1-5	CAGSTGRGNQPQHF
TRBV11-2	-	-	CASSRQAADDTQHF
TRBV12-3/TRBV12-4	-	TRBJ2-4	CASSLGASGTGKNIQYF
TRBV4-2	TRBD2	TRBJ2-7	CASSQSILRTSGRYSYEQYF
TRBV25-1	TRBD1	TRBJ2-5	CASSEAGGAGRETQYF
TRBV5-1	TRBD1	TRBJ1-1	CASSIDRGTESFF
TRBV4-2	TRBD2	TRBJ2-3	CASSQDRAGGSRTDTQYF
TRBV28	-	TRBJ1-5	CASSFTGPYNQPQHF
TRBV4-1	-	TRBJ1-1	CASSRAREIEAFF
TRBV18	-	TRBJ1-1	CASSPAGVMAFF